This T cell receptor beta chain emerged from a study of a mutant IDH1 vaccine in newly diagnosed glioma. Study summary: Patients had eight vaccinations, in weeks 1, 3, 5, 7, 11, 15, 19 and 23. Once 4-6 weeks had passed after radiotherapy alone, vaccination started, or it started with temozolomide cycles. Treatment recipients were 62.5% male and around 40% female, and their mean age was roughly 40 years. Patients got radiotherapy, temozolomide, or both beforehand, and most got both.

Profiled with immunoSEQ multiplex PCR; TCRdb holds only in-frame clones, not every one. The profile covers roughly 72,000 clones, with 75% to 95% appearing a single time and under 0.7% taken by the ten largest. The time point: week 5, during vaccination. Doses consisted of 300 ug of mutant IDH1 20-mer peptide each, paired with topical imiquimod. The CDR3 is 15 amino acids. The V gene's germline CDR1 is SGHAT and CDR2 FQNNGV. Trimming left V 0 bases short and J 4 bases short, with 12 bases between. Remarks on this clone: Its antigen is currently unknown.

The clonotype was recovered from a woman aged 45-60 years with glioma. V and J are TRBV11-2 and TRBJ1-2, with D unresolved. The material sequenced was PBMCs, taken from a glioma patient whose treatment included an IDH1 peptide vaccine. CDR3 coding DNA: TGTGCCAGCAGCTTAGATAAGGCCAGCTTCTATGGCTACACCTTC. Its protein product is CASSLDKASFYGYTF.